This T cell receptor (beta chain) comes out of a study of siplizumab effects on memory and regulatory T cells (dated by TCRdb to the late 2010s). For the study in its entirety: The study examined how the anti-CD2 antibody siplizumab affects alloreactive T-cell subsets in allogeneic mixed lymphocyte reactions built from human PBMCs. What the authors observed across the whole study: In reactions with siplizumab, an average of about 62% of mappable alloreactive CD4+ clones were Treg-derived, compared with roughly 27% in control reactions. No functional confirmation was obtained for the suppressive function of proliferating Tregs from siplizumab cultures. Siplizumab significantly reduced the cumulative frequency of alloreactive sequences traceable to unstimulated CD4+ memory T cells. Because sequences at frequencies below about 10^-5 were poorly captured, only a minor fraction of alloreactive clones could be mapped back to unstimulated subsets. Unstimulated naive T cells appeared to be more diverse than memory T cells, and naive cells seemed to make a substantial contribution to the alloresponse. About 75-97% of proliferating CD4+ or CD8+ clones could not be given a naive or memory phenotype.

Sorted unstimulated T cells and proliferating T cells recovered from mixed lymphocyte reactions were subjected to TCRbeta CDR3 sequencing. Fresh whole blood from roughly ten HLA-typed healthy donors served as the source for isolating PBMCs. To map where alloreactive clones came from, unstimulated CD4+ non-regulatory T cells were FACS-sorted. The CDR3 runs 16 amino acids, cysteine and phenylalanine included. Only the CDR3 DNA stays, 48 bases, in frame from base 1. CDR1 SGHNT and CDR2 YENEEA were looked up in the germline V gene. After removal of 1 base from V and 7 bases from J, the junction retains 9 bases not matched to a gene. This clone was seen a single time. The antigen this receptor binds is unknown. One base away there is no much larger clone; base qualities are not given. Receptors were amplified or captured by the immunoSEQ multiplex PCR assay. Approximately 10^5 TCR templates per sample were assayed on the deep sequencing platform. Genomic DNA extracted from sorted T cells was the material used for TCRbeta CDR3 sequencing. The paper's processing steps were these. The R programming language was used for clonal analysis of TCRbeta CDR3 data. Alloreactive CD4+ and CD8+ clones were defined by comparing unstimulated samples with post-reaction CFSE-low samples. Alloreactive CD4+ clones were assigned to regulatory or non-regulatory origin by matching sequences to sorted unstimulated Treg and non-Treg repertoires. TCRdb re-hosts the immuneACCESS table, in-frame sequences only. Its copies lack some clones; in the studies checked, an unresolved V gene accounts for under half of them, and the cause for the rest is not known. The DNA gave D and trimming, while V, J and clone size come from that table. The sample yields around 110,000 clones; 90% to 95% were counted once. The ten largest clones capture about 1.8% of the sample.

The chain joins TRBV11-3 to TRBJ2-2; 7 central nucleotides agree with TRBD1. The receptor's source is a human donor in good health. Sequencing used non-Treg CD4+ T cells sorted from blood. This specimen's cell subset or site label, per the study, means: FACS-sorted unstimulated CD4+ non-regulatory T cells. The CDR3 in this case is CASSLALQGWGGELFF. The DNA sequence is TGTGCCAGCAGCTTAGCCTTACAGGGGTGGGGCGGGGAGCTGTTTTTT.